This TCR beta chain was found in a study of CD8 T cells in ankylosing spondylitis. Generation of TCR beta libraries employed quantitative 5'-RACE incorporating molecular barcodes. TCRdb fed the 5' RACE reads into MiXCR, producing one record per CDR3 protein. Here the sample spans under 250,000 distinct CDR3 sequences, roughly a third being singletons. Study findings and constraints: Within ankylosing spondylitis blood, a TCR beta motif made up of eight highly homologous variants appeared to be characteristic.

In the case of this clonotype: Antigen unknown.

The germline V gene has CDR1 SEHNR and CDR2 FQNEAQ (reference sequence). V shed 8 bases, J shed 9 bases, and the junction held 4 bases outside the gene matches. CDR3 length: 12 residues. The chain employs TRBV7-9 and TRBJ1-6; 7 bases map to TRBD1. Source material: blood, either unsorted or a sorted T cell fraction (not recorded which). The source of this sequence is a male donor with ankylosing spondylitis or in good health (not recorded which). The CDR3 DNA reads TGTGCCAGCCGGACAGGCGGTTCACCCCTCCACTTT. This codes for CASRTGGSPLHF.